This T cell receptor beta chain derives from a study of blood T cells in healthy people across ages. Notes on the study in general: Changes seen in expanded clonotypes were possibly confounded by donor CMV status left unknown.

Germline CDR1 MGHRA, CDR2 YSYEKL. Trimming cost V 1 base and J 4 bases, with 8 bases left between them. CDR3 length equals 13 residues. The use of a sample-barcoded 5' primer and a J-beta primer mix characterized a second PCR of 7 to 11 cycles. Per sample, CDR3-containing paired-end reads numbered at least 2.5 million. Using its own MiXCR run on the 5' RACE reads, TCRdb lists one record per CDR3 protein. Of 750,000 to 850,000 distinct CDR3 sequences in the sample, 25% are singletons; the top ten hold approximately 4%. Turning to this clonotype: Its specificity is not known.

These sequences were also reported in another study, on T cells of mothers and their children. That paper states: Every mother supplied over 8 million TCR beta CDR3 reads and every child around 3 million.

Source material: blood. The clonotype was recovered from a boy between 10 and 17 years old in good health. The V call is TRBV4-1, the J call TRBJ2-7; possible D gene TRBD1, 5 bases. In nucleotides, the CDR3 is TGCGCCAGCAGCCAAGGGAAGGGGTACGAGCAGTACTTC. Its translation is CASSQGKGYEQYF.